The sequence of this T cell receptor delta chain was determined in a study of Vδ1+ human thymocytes. Concerning this clone itself: Its antigen is as yet unknown.

RNA was extracted from the cells and then reverse transcribed. Multiplex PCR used pooled V-gene forward primers and a constant-region reverse primer to amplify CDR3s. TCRdb repeated clone calling on the multiplex PCR reads with CATT. Among some 23,000 delta-chain clones listed, 25% to 30% were seen once. Whole-study results and caveats: Thymic TRG and TRD repertoires appeared highly polyclonal, with Gaussian CDR3 length distributions. TRD repertoires were essentially private, unlike widely shared TRG clonotypes.

The germline V gene has CDR1 TSWWSYY and CDR2 QGS. V dropped 4 bases and J dropped 0 bases, with 18 bases sitting between them. The CDR3 contains 17 residues. The chain is built from TRDV1 and TRDJ1; D ambiguous. The sample taken for sequencing was Vdelta1+ gamma-delta thymocytes from the thymus. Subset meaning: FACS-sorted CD3+ TCRalphabeta- TCRVdelta1+ TCRVdelta2- thymocytes. The clonotype originates from a boy under two years old who had congenital heart surgery. CDR3 nucleotide sequence: TGTGCTCTTGGGGGGAAGCTGTACGCGTCGTACACCGATAAACTCATCTTT. This codes for CALGGKLYASYTDKLIF.